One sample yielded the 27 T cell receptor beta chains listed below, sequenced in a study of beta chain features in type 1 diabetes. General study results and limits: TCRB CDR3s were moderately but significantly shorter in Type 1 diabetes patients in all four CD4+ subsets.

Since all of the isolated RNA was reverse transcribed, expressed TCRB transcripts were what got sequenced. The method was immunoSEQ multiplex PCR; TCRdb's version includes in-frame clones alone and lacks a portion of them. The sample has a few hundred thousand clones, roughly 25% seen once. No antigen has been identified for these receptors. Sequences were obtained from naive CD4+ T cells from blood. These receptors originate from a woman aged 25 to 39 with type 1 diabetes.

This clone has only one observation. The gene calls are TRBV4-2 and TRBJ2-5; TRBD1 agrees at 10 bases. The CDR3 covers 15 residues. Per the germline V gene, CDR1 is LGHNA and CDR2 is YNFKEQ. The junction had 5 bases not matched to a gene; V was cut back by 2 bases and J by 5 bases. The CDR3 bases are TGTGCCAGCAGCCAAACGGGACAGGGGATTGAGACCCAGTACTTC. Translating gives CASSQTGQGIETQYF.

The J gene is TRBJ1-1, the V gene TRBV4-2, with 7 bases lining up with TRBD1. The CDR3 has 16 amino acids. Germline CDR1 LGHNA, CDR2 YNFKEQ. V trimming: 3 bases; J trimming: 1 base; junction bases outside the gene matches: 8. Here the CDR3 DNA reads TGTGCCAGCAGCCACCTTAAGACAGGGCGGAACACTGAAGCTTTCTTT. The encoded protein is CASSHLKTGRNTEAFF.

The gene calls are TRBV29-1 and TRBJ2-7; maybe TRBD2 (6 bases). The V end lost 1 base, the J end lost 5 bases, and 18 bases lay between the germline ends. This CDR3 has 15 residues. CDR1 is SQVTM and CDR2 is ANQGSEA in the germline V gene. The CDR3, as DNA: TGCAGCGTTGAAGGCCGGGGACTTCCTTCGAACGAGCAGTACTTC. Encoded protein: CSVEGRGLPSNEQYF.

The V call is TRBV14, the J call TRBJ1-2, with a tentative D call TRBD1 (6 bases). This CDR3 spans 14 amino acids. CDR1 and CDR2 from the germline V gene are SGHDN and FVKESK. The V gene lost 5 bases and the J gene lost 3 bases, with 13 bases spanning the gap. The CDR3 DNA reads TGTGCCAGCAGCTCACGAGGGGGGGACTATGGCTACACCTTC. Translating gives CASSSRGGDYGYTF.

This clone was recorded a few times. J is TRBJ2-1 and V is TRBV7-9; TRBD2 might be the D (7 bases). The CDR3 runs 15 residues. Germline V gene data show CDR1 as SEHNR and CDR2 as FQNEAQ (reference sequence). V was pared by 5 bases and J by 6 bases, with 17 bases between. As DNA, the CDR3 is TGTGCCAGCAGCCCCAAAGGACTAGGGGGCAATGAGCAGTTCTTC. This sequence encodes CASSPKGLGGNEQFF. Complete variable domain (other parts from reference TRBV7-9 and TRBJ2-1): DTGVSQNPRHKITKRGQNVTFRCDPISEHNRLYWYRQTLGQGPEFLTYFQNEAQLEKSRLLSDRFSAERPKGSFSTLEIQRTEQGDSAMYLCASSPKGLGGNEQFFGPGTRLTVL.

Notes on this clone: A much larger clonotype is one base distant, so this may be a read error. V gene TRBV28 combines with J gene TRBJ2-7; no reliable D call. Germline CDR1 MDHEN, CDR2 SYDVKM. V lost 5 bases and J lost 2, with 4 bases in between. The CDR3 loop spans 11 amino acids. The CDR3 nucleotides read TGTGCCAGCAGTCTCGCCTACGAGCAGTACTTC. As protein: CASSLAYEQYF.

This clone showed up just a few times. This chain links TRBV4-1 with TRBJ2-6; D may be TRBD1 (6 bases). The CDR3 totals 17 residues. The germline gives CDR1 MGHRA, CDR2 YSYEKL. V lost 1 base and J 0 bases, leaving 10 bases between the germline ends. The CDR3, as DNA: TGCGCCAGCAGCCAAGGTACAGGGATCTCTGGGGCCAACGTCCTGACTTTC. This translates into CASSQGTGISGANVLTF.

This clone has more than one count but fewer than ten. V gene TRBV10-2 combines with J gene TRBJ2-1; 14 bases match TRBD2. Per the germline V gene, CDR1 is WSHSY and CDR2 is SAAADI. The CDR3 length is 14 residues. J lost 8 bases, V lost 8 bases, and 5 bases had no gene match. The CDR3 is CASSGTSGSDEQFF. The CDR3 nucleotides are TGCGCCAGCTCCGGGACTAGCGGGAGTGATGAGCAGTTCTTC.

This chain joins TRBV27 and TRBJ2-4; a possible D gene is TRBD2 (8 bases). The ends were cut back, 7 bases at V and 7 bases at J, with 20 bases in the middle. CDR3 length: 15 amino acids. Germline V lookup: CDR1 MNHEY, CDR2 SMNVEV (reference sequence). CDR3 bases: TGTGCCAGCACCTCTCCCGGGAGGGGGCCCAACATTCAGTACTTC. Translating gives CASTSPGRGPNIQYF.

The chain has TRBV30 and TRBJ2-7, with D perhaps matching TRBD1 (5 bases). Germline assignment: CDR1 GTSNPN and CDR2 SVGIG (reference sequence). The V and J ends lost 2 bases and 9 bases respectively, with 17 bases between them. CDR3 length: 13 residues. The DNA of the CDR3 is TGTGCCTGGAGTCTTACGGACACATCGATGCAGTACTTC. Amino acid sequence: CAWSLTDTSMQYF.

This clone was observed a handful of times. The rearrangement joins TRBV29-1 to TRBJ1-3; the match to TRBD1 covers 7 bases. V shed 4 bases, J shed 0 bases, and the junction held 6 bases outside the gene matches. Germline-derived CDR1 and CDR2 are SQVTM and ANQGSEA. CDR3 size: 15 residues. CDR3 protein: CSVGQGETSGNTIYF. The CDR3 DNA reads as TGCAGCGTTGGTCAGGGGGAGACCTCTGGAAACACCATATATTTT.

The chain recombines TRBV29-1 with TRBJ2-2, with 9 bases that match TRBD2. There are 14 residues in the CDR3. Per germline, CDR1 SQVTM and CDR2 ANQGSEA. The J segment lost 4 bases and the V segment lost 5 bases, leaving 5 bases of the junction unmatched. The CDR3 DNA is TGCAGCGTTCAGCGGGAGGTCTCCACCGGGGAGCTGTTTTTT. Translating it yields CSVQREVSTGELFF.

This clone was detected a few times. The CDR3 loop is CASSPRTGIYTF. The CDR3 DNA sequence: TGCGCCAGCAGCCCTCGGACAGGAATCTACACCTTC. The rearrangement uses TRBV5-1 and TRBJ1-2, with 7 bases lining up with TRBD1. CDR1 SGHRS and CDR2 YFSETQ come from the germline V gene. The CDR3 extends over 12 amino acids. V lost 4 bases and J lost 10; bases outside the gene matches: 7.

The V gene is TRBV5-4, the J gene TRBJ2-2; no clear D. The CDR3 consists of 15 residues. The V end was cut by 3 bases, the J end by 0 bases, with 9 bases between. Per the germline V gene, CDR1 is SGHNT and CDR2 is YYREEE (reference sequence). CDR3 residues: CASSSLAPNTGELFF. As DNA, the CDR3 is TGTGCCAGCAGCTCTTTGGCTCCGAACACCGGGGAGCTGTTTTTT.

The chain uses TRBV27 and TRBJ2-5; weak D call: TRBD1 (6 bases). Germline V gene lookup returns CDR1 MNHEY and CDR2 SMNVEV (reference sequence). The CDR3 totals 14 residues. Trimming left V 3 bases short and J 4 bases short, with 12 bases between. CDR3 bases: TGTGCCAGCAGTTTTTCAGCAGGGGTAGAGACCCAGTACTTC. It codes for CASSFSAGVETQYF.

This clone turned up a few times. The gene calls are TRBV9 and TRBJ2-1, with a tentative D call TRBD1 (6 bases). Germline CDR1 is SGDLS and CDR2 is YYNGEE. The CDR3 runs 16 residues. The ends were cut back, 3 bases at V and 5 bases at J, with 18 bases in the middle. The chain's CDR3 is CASSGAPGTLNNEQFF. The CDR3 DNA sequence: TGTGCCAGCAGCGGCGCCCCCGGGACACTCAACAATGAGCAGTTCTTC.

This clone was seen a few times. CDR3 nucleotide sequence: TGTGCCAGTAGTACCTATTATGGCTACACCTTC. Its protein product is CASSTYYGYTF. This rearrangement joins TRBV19 to TRBJ1-2; D not resolved. Per the germline V gene, CDR1 is LNHDA and CDR2 is SQIVND (reference sequence). The CDR3 is 11 residues long. V lost 4 bases, J lost 5 bases, and 5 bases lay in between.

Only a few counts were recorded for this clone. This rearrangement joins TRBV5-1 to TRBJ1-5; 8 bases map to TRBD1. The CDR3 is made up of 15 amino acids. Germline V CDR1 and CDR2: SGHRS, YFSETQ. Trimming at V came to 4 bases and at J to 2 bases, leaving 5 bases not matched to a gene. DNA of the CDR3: TGCGCCAGCAGCCCATCGGGACAGGGCAATCAGCCCCAGCATTTT. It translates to CASSPSGQGNQPQHF.

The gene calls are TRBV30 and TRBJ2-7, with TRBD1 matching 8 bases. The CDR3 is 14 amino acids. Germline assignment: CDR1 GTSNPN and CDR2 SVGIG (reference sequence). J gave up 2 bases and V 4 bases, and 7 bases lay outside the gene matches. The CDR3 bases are TGTGCCTGGACCCGGGACAGGCTGACCTACGAGCAGTACTTC. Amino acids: CAWTRDRLTYEQYF.

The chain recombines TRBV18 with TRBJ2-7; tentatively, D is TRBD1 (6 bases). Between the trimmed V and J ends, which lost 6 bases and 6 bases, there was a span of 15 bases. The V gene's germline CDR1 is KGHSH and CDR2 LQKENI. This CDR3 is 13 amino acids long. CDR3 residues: CASSVTSGAEQYF. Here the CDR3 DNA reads TGTGCCAGCTCCGTAACGTCAGGGGCCGAGCAGTACTTC.

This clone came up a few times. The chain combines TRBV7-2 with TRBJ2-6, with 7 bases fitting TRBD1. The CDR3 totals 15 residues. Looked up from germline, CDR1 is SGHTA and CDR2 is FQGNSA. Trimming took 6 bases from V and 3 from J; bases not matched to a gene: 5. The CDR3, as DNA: TGTGCCAGCAGGTTTACAGGGGTTGGGGCCAACGTCCTGACTTTC. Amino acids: CASRFTGVGANVLTF.

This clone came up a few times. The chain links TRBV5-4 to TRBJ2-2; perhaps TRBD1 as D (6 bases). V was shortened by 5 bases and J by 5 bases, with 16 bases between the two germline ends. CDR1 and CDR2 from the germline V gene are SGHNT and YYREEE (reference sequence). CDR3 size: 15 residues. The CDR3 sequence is CASRAQGQRTGELFF. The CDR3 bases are TGTGCCAGCAGAGCCCAGGGGCAGCGAACCGGGGAGCTGTTTTTT.

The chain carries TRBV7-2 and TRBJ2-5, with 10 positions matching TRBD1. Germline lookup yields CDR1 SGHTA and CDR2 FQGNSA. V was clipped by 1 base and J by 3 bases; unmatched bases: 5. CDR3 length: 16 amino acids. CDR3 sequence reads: CASSLVPGQGEETQYF. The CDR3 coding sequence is TGTGCCAGCAGCTTAGTTCCAGGACAGGGGGAAGAGACCCAGTACTTC.

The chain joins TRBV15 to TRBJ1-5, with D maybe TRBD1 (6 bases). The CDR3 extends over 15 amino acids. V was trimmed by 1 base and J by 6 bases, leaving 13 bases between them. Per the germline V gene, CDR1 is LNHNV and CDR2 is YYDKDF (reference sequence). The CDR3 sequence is CATSRGSGGGQPQHF. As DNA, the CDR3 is TGTGCCACCAGCAGAGGTTCGGGGGGCGGTCAGCCCCAGCATTTT.

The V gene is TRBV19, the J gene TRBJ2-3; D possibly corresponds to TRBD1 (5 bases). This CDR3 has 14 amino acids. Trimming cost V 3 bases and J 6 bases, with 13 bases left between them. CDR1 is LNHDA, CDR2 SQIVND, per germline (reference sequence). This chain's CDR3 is CASSMSRVEDTQYF. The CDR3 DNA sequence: TGTGCCAGTAGTATGAGCAGGGTGGAGGATACGCAGTATTTT.

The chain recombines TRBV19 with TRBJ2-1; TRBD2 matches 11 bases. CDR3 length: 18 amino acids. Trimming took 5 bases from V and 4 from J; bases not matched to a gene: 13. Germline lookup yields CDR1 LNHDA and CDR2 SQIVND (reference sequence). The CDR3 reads CASSLLAGGQLGYNEQFF. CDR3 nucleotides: TGTGCCAGTAGTCTGCTAGCGGGAGGCCAGCTTGGGTACAATGAGCAGTTCTTC.

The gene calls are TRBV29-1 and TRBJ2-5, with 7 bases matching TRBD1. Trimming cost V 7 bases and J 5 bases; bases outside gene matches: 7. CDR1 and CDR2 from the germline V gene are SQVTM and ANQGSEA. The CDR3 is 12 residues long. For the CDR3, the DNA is TGCAGCGAACAGGGACAGAGCGAGACCCAGTACTTC. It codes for CSEQGQSETQYF.